These 3 T cell receptor beta chains were sequenced from one sample in a study of blood T cell repertoires in COVID-19. The method was immunoSEQ multiplex PCR; TCRdb's version includes in-frame clones alone and lacks a portion of them. This table has over 200,000 clones, around nine tenths appearing once. The sequenced material came from PBMCs or T cells enriched from blood (not recorded which). The receptors stem from a woman in her twenties or thirties who had been exposed to COVID-19.

V usage is TRBV7-2 and J usage is TRBJ1-2; D is undetermined. Germline-derived CDR1 and CDR2 are SGHTA and FQGNSA. V was cut by 1 base and J by 2 bases, with 14 bases left in between. The length of the CDR3 is 16 residues. The chain's CDR3 is CASSLDGLNTNYGYTF. Written as DNA, the CDR3 is TGTGCCAGCAGCTTAGATGGGCTGAATACAAACTATGGCTACACCTTC.

The gene calls are TRBV7-2 and TRBJ2-7, with 8 nucleotides matching TRBD2. CDR3 length: 17 amino acids. V trimming: 3 bases; J trimming: 2 bases; junction bases outside the gene matches: 12. CDR1 SGHTA and CDR2 FQGNSA come from the germline V gene. CDR3 loop: CASSFTLLAVATYEQYF. The CDR3 coding sequence is TGTGCCAGCAGCTTCACTCTACTAGCGGTAGCGACCTACGAGCAGTACTTC.

The chain couples TRBV27 to TRBJ2-5, with 9 bases matching TRBD2. With 6 bases clipped from V and 4 bases from J, the junction kept 12 bases outside the gene matches. The CDR3 has 16 residues. From germline, CDR1 is MNHEY and CDR2 SMNVEV (reference sequence). The CDR3 sequence: CASRSPASGTVETQYF. CDR3 coding DNA: TGTGCCAGCAGATCCCCGGCTAGCGGGACGGTAGAGACCCAGTACTTC.